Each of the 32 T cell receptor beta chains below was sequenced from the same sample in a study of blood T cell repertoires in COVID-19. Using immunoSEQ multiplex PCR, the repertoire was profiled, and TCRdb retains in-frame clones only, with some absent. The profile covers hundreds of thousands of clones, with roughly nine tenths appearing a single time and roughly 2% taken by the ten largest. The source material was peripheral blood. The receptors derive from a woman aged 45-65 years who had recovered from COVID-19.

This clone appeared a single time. The DNA of the CDR3 is TGTGCCAGCAGCTCCTGGGGCGGGGGTTTCTACAATGAGCAGTTCTTC. It codes for CASSSWGGGFYNEQFF. The V and J genes are TRBV13 and TRBJ2-1, with 7 positions matching TRBD2. This CDR3 has 16 residues. Germline V gene data show CDR1 as PRHDT and CDR2 as FYEKMQ (reference sequence). Trimming took 4 bases from V and 3 from J; bases not matched to a gene: 9.

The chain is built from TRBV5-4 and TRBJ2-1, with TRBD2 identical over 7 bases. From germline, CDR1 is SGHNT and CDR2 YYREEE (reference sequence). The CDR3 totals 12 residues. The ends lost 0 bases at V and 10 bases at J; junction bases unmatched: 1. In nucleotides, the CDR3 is TGTGCCAGCAGCTTGGCCGGGGGGGAGCAGTTCTTC. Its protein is CASSLAGGEQFF.

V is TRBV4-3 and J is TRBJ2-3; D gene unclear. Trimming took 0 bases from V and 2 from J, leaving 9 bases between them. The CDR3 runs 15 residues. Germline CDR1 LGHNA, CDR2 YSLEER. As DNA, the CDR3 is TGCGCCAGCAGCCAAGACAGTTCTTACACAGATACGCAGTATTTT. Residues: CASSQDSSYTDTQYF.

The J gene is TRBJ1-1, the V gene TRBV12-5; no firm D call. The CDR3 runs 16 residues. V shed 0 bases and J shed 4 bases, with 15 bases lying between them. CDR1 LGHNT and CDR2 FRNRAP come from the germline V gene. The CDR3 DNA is TGTGCTAGTGGTTTGGTACGATGGGCGTTGGGCACTGAAGCTTTCTTT. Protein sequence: CASGLVRWALGTEAFF.

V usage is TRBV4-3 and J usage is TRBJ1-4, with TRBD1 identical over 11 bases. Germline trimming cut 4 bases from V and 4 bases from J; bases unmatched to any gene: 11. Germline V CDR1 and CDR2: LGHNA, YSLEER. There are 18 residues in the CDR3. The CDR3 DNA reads TGCGCCAGCAGCCCCACCGGGACAGGGGGTCTTCTTAATGAAAAACTGTTTTTT. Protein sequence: CASSPTGTGGLLNEKLFF.

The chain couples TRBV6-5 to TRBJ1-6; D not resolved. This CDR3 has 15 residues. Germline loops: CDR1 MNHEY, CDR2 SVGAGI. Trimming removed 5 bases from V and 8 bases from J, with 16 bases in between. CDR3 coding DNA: TGTGCCAGCAGTACGGTTAGAGGAGGTCATTCACCCCTCCACTTT. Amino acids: CASSTVRGGHSPLHF.

The CDR3 region has the DNA TGTGCCAGCAGAGGGGCGGGAGGGAACACGGATGAGCAGTTCTTC. This encodes CASRGAGGNTDEQFF. This chain joins TRBV5-5 and TRBJ2-1; 9 positions match TRBD2. CDR3 length: 15 amino acids. The V segment lost 5 bases and the J segment 8 bases; nucleotides outside the gene matches: 11. The V gene's germline CDR1 is SGHKS and CDR2 YYEKEE (reference sequence).

The CDR3 region has the DNA TGTGCCAGCAGTTCCGGCGGGAGGGAGACAGATACGCAGTATTTT. This gives the protein CASSSGGRETDTQYF. The V call is TRBV27, the J call TRBJ2-3; 9 bases match TRBD2. Germline-derived CDR1 and CDR2 are MNHEY and SMNVEV (reference sequence). The V gene end was trimmed by 4 bases and the J gene end by 3 bases; junction bases not matched to a gene: 5. The CDR3 is 15 amino acids.

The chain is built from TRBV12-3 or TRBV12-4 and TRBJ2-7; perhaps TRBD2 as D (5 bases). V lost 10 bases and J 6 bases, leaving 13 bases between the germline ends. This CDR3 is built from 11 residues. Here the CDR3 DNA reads TGTGCCATCTCCCTCCGGGGCGAGCAGTACTTC. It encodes CAISLRGEQYF.

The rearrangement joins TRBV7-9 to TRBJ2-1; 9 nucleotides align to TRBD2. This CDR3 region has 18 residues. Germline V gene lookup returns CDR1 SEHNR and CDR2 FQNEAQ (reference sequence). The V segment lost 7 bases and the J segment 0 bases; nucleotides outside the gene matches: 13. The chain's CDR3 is CASTYPGLAAGSYNEQFF. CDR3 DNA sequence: TGTGCCAGCACTTACCCGGGACTAGCAGCAGGCTCCTACAATGAGCAGTTCTTC.

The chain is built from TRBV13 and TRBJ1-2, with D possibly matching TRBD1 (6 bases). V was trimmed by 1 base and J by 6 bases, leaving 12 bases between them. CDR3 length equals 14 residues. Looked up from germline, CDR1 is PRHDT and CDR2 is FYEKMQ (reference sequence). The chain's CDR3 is CASSLVLTGNGYTF. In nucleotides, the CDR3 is TGTGCCAGCAGCTTAGTCCTTACAGGGAATGGCTACACCTTC.

In DNA form, the CDR3 reads TGTGCCTGGAGTGTAGTAGGGGATGGCTACACCTTC. It codes for CAWSVVGDGYTF. J is TRBJ1-2 and V is TRBV30, with a possible D match to TRBD1 (5 bases). V gave up 0 bases and J gave up 6 bases, with 8 bases separating them. This CDR3 is 12 amino acids long. Germline CDR1 is GTSNPN and CDR2 is SVGIG (reference sequence).

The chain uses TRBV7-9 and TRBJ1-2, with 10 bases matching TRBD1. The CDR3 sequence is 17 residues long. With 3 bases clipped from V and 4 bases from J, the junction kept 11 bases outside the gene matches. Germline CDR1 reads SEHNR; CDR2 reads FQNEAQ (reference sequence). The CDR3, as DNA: TGTGCCAGCAGCTTGAAGATAGGACAGGGGGGTACCTATGGCTACACCTTC. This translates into CASSLKIGQGGTYGYTF.

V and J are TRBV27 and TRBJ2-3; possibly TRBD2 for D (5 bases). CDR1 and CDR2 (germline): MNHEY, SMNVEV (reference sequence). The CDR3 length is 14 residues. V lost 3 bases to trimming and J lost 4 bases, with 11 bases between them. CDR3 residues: CASSFGLEADTQYF. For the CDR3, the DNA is TGTGCCAGCAGTTTCGGCCTGGAGGCAGATACGCAGTATTTT.

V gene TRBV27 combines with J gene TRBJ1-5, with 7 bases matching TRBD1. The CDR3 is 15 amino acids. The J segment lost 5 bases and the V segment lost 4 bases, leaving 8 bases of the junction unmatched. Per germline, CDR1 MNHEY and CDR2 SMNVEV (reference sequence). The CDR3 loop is CASSSRQGLYQPQHF. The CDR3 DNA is TGTGCCAGCAGTTCCCGACAGGGACTCTATCAGCCCCAGCATTTT.

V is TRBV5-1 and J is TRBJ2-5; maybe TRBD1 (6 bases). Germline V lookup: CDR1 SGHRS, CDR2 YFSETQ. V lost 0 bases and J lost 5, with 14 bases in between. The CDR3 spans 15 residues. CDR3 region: CASSLVAGVKETQYF. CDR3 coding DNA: TGCGCCAGCAGCTTGGTGGCAGGGGTCAAGGAGACCCAGTACTTC.

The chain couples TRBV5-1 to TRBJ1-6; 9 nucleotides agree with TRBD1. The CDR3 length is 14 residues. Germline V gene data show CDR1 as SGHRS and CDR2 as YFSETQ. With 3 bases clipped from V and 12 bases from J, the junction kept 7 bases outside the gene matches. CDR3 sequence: CASSYGQGLGPLHF. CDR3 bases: TGCGCCAGCAGCTATGGACAGGGGCTAGGACCCCTCCACTTT. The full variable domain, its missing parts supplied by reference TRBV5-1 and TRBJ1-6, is KAGVTQTPRYLIKTRGQQVTLSCSPISGHRSVSWYQQTPGQGLQFLFEYFSETQRNKGNFPGRFSGRQFSNSRSEMNVSTLELGDSALYLCASSYGQGLGPLHFGNGTRLTVT.

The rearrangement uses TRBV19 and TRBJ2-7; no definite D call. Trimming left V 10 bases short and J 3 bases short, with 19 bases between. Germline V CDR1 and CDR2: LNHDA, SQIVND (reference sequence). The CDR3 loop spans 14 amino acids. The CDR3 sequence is CAKAPSACGYEQYF. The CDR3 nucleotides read TGTGCCAAGGCTCCGAGTGCCTGCGGCTACGAGCAGTACTTC.

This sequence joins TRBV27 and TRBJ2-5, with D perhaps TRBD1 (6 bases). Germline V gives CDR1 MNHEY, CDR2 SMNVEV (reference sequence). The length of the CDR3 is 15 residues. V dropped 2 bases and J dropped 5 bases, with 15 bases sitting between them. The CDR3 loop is CASSLGIGGLETQYF. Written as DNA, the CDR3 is TGTGCCAGCAGTTTAGGGATAGGGGGTCTGGAGACCCAGTACTTC.

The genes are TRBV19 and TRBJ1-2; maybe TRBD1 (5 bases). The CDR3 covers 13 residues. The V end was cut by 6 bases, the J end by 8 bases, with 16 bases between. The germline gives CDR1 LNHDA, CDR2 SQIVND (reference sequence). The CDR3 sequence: CASRPQGGSGYTF. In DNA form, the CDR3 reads TGTGCCAGTAGACCTCAGGGCGGGAGCGGCTACACCTTC. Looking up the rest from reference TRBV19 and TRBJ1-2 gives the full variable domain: DGGITQSPKYLFRKEGQNVTLSCEQNLNHDAMYWYRQDPGQGLRLIYYSQIVNDFQKGDIAEGYSVSREKKESFPLTVTSAQKNPTAFYLCASRPQGGSGYTFGSGTRLTVV.

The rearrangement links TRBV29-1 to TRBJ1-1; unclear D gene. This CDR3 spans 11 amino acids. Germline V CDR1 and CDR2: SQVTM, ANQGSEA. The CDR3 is CTATRPTEAFF. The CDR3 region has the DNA TGCACCGCGACCAGGCCCACTGAAGCTTTCTTT.

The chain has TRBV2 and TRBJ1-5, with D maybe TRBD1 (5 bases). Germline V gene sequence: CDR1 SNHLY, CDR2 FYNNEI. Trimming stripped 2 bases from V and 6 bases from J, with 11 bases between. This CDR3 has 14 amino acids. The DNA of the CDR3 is TGTGCCAGCAGTGAACAGGGAATCGGTCAGCCCCAGCATTTT. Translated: CASSEQGIGQPQHF.

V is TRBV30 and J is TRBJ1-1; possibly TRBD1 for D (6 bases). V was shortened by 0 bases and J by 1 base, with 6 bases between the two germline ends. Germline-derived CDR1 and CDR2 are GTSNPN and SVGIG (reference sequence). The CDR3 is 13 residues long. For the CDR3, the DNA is TGTGCCTGGAGTGTACAGGGGAACACTGAAGCTTTCTTT. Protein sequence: CAWSVQGNTEAFF.

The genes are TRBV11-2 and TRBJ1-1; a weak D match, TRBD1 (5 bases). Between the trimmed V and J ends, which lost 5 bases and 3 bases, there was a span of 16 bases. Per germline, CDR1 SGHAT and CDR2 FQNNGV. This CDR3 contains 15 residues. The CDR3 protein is CASSLGWRGDTEAFF. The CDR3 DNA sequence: TGTGCCAGCAGCCTCGGATGGAGGGGTGACACTGAAGCTTTCTTT. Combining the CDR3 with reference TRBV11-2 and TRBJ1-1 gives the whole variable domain EAGVAQSPRYKIIEKRQSVAFWCNPISGHATLYWYQQILGQGPKLLIQFQNNGVVDDSQLPKDRFSAERLKGVDSTLKIQPAKLEDSAVYLCASSLGWRGDTEAFFGQGTRLTVV.

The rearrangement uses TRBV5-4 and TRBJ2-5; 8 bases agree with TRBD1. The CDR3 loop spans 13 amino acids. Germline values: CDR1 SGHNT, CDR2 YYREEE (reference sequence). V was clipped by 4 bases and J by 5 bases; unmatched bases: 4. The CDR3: CASSRQGQETQYF. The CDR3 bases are TGTGCCAGCAGCCGACAGGGGCAGGAGACCCAGTACTTC.

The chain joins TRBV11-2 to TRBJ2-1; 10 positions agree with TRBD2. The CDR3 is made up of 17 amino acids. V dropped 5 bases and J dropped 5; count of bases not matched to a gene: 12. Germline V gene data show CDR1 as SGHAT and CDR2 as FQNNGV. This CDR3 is CASSPRTSGLSNNEQFF. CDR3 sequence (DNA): TGTGCCAGCAGCCCGAGGACTAGCGGCCTATCTAACAATGAGCAGTTCTTC.

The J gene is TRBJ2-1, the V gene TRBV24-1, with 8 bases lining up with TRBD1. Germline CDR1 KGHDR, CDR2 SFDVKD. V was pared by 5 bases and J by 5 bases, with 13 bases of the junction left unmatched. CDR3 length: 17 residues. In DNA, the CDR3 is TGTGCCACCAGTGCACCCCAGGGGGCTTCTCCTAACAATGAGCAGTTCTTC. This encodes CATSAPQGASPNNEQFF.

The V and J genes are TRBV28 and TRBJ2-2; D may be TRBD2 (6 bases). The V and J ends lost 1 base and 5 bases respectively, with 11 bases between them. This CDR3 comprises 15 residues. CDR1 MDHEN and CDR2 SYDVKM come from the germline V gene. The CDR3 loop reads CASSLSLRGTGELFF. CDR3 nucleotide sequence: TGTGCCAGCAGTTTATCCCTTCGGGGGACCGGGGAGCTGTTTTTT.

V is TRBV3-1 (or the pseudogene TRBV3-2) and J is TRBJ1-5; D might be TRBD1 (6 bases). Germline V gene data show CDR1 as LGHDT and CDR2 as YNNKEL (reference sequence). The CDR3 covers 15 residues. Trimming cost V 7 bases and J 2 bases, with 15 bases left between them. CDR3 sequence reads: CASTRPGTRNQPQHF. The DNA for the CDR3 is TGTGCCAGCACGCGTCCGGGGACACGCAATCAGCCCCAGCATTTT.

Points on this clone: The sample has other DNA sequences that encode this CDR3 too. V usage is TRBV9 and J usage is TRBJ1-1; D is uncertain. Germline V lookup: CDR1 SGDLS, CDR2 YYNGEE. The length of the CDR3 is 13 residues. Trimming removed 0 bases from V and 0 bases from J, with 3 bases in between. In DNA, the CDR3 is TGTGCCAGCAGCGTAGCTCTGAACACTGAAGCTTTCTTT. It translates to CASSVALNTEAFF.

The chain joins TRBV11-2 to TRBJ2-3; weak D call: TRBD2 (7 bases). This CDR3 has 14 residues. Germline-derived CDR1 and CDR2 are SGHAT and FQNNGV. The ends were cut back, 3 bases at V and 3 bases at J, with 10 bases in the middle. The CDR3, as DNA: TGTGCCAGCAGCTTGGGGGGGCGGACAGATACGCAGTATTTT. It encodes CASSLGGRTDTQYF.

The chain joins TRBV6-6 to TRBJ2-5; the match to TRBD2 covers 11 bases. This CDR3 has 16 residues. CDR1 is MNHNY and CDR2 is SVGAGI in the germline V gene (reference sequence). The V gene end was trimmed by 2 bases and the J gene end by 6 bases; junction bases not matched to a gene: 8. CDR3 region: CASSYLTSGAPKTQYF. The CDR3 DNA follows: TGTGCCAGCAGTTACCTGACTAGCGGGGCCCCCAAGACCCAGTACTTC.